This entry describes one T cell receptor beta chain. Terminally differentiated effector memory CD45RA+ cells were excluded from the naive CD8 cells, which were CD45RO-negative and positively selected for CCR7. HIV-negative, healthy adults without recent acute infections or vaccinations were the donors. This record belongs to a study of shared clonotypes between healthy human individuals. The overall study: Each donor's CD4 naive and CD4 memory cells filled three plates apiece, CD8 naive two, and CD8 memory one.

Authors' analysis steps: ImmunoSEQ yielded junction-only sequences lacking quality scores, so filtering differed. The protocol was immunoSEQ multiplex PCR, while the TCRdb copy is restricted to in-frame clones and leaves out a portion. The V and J calls and the clone size are those of that table, but D and trimming were determined from the DNA. Here the sample spans around 1.9 million clones, just over 90% being singletons. The CDR3 consists of 15 residues. Germline lookup yields CDR1 MNHEY and CDR2 SMNVEV (reference sequence). Trimming took 6 bases from V and 0 from J; bases not matched to a gene: 6.

Material: naive CD8+ T cells from PBMCs. This sequence joins TRBV27 and TRBJ2-3; TRBD2 matches at 7 bases. The receptor was derived from a man younger than 35 in good health. Some clones in this sample may be carry-over from other donors' samples. The CDR3 loop is CASRPWGGSTDTQYF. The CDR3 coding sequence is TGTGCCAGCAGACCATGGGGGGGTAGCACAGATACGCAGTATTTT.